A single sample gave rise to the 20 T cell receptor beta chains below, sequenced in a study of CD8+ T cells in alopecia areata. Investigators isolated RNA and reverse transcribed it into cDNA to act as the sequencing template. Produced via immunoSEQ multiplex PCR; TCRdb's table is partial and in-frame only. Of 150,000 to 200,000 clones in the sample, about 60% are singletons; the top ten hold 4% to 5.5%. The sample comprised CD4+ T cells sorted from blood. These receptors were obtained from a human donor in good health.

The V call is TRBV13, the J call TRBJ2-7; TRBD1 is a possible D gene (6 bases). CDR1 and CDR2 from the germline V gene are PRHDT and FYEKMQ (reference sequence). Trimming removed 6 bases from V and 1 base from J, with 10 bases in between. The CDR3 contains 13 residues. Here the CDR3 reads CASRYGQSYEQYF. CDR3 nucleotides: TGTGCCAGCAGATATGGACAGTCCTACGAGCAGTACTTC.

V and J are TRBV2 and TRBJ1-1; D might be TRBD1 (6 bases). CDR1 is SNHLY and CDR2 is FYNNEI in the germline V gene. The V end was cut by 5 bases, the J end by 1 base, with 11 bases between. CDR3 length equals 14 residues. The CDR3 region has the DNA TGTGCCAGCAGTACCGGGACACCGAACACTGAAGCTTTCTTT. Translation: CASSTGTPNTEAFF.

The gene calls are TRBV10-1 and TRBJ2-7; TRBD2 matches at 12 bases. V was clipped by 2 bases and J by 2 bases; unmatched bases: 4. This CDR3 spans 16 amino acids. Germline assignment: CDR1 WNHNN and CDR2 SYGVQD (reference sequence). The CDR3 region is CASSEVWTSGTYEQYF. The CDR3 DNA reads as TGCGCCAGCAGTGAGGTCTGGACTAGCGGGACCTACGAGCAGTACTTC.

CDR3 nucleotides: TGTGCCAGCAGGGGACAGCTTCAAGAGACCCAGTACTTC. Translation gives CASRGQLQETQYF. The chain couples TRBV6-1 to TRBJ2-5, with 7 bases fitting TRBD1. Germline V gene lookup returns CDR1 MNHNS and CDR2 SASEGT. The CDR3 spans 13 residues. Losses at the gene ends were 6 bases for V and 2 bases for J; bases not matched to a gene: 3.

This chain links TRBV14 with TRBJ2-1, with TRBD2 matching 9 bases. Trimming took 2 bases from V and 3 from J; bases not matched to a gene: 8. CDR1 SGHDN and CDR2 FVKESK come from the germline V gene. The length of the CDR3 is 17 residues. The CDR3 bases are TGTGCCAGCAGCCAACTCGATCTTAGCGGGAGCTACAATGAGCAGTTCTTC. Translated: CASSQLDLSGSYNEQFF.

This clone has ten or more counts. The CDR3, as DNA: TGTGCCAGCAGTTTCCGCGGCCAGGGAGGCAATCAGCCCCAGCATTTT. This encodes CASSFRGQGGNQPQHF. The chain joins TRBV28 to TRBJ1-5; D perhaps matches TRBD1 (5 bases). Germline V gene data show CDR1 as MDHEN and CDR2 as SYDVKM. Trimming cost V 3 bases and J 2 bases, with 14 bases left between them. The CDR3 runs 16 residues.

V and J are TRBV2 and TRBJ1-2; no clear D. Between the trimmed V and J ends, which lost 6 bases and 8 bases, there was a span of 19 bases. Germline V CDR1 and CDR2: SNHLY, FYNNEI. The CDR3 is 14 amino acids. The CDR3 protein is CASRREGRTKGYTF. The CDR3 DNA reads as TGTGCCAGCAGGAGGGAAGGTCGTACCAAAGGCTACACCTTC.

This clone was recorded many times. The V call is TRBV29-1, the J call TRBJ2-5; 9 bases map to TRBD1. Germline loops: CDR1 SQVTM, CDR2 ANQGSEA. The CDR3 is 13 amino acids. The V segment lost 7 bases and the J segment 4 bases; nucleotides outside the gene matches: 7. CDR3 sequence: CSGIQGAVETQYF. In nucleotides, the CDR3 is TGCAGCGGGATACAGGGGGCCGTAGAGACCCAGTACTTC. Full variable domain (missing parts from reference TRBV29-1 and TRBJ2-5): SAVISQKPSRDICQRGTSLTIQCQVDSQVTMMFWYRQQPGQSLTLIATANQGSEATYESGFVIDKFPISRPNLTFSTLTVSNMSPEDSSIYLCSGIQGAVETQYFGPGTRLLVL.

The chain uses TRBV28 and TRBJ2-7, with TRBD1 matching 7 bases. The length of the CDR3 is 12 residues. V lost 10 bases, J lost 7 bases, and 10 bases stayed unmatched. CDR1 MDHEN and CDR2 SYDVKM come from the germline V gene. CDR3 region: CATETGTSEQYF. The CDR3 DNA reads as TGTGCCACCGAGACAGGGACGAGTGAGCAGTACTTC.

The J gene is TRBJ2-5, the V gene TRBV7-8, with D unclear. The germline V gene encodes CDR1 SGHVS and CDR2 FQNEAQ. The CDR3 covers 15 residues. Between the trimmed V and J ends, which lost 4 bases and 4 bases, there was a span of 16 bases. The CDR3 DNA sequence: TGTGCCAGCAGCTCTAAAATACGGATCGCAGAGACCCAGTACTTC. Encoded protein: CASSSKIRIAETQYF.

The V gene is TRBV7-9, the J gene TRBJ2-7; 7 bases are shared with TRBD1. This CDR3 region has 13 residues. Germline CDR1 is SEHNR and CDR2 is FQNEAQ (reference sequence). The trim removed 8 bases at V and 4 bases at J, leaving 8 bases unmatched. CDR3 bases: TGTGCCAGCCGAGGGGACAGATTATACGAGCAGTACTTC. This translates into CASRGDRLYEQYF.

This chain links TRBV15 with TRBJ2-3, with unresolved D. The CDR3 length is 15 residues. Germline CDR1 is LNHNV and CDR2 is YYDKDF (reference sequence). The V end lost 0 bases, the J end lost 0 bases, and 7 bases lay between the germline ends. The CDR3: CATSRDQASTDTQYF. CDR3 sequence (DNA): TGTGCCACCAGCAGAGATCAAGCCAGCACAGATACGCAGTATTTT.

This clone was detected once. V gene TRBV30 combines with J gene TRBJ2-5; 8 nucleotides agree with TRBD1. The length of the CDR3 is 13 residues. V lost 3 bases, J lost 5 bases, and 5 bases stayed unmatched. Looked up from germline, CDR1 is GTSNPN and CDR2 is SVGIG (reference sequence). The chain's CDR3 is CAWRWTGIETQYF. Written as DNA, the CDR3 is TGTGCCTGGAGATGGACAGGGATTGAGACCCAGTACTTC.

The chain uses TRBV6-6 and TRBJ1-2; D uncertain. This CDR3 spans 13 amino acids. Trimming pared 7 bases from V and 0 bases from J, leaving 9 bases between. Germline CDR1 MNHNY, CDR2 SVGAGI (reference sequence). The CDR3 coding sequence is TGTGCCAGCACACCACAGACTAACTATGGCTACACCTTC. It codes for CASTPQTNYGYTF.

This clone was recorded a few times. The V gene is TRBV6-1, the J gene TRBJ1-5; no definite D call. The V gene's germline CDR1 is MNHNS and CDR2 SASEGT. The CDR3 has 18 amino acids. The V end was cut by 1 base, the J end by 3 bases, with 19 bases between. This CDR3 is CASSEGIRRRAFNQPQHF. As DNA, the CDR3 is TGTGCCAGCAGTGAAGGTATCAGGCGTAGGGCCTTCAATCAGCCCCAGCATTTT.

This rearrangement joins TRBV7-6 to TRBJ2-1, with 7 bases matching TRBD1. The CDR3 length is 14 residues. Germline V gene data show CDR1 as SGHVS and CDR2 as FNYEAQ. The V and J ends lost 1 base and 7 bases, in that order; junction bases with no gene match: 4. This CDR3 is CASSLDRGGNEQFF. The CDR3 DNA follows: TGTGCCAGCAGCTTAGACAGGGGTGGGAATGAGCAGTTCTTC.

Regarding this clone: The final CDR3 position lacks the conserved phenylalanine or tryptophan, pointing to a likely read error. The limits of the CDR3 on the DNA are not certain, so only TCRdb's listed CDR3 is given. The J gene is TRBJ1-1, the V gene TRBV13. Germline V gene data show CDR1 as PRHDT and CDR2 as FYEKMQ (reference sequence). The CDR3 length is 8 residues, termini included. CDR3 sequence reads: CASSPKVR.

CDR3 nucleotide sequence: TGTGCCAGCAGCCGTCGGGTCGGGGACTACGAGCAGTACTTC. This codes for CASSRRVGDYEQYF. The chain combines TRBV27 with TRBJ2-7, with D possibly TRBD2 on 5 matching bases. Germline CDR1 reads MNHEY; CDR2 reads SMNVEV (reference sequence). Trimming left V 6 bases short and J 3 bases short, with 15 bases between. The CDR3 length is 14 residues.

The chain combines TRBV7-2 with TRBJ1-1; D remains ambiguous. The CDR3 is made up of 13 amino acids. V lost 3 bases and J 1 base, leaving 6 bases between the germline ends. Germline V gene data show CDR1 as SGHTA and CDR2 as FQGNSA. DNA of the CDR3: TGTGCCAGCAGCTTTACGGAGAACACTGAAGCTTTCTTT. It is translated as CASSFTENTEAFF.

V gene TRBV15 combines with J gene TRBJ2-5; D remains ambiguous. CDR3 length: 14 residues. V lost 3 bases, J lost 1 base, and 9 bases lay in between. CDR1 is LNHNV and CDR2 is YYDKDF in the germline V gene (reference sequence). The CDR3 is CATSSLTAQETQYF. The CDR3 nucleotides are TGTGCCACCAGCAGCCTAACAGCCCAAGAGACCCAGTACTTC.